The clone carrying this T cell receptor beta chain showed up just a few times. Original processing methods: Scientists estimated how many nucleated cells there were by amplifying reference gene primers. Generated by immunoSEQ multiplex PCR, the TCRdb table keeps only in-frame clones and is missing some. That table gives V, J and clone size, and the DNA gave D and trimming. The data hold hundreds of thousands of clones, with under 90% observed a single time. CDR1 is SGHAT, CDR2 FQNNGV, per germline. After removal of 1 base from V and 3 bases from J, the junction contained 13 bases not matched to a gene. This CDR3 has 18 amino acids. The data were obtained in a study of blood T cell repertoires in COVID-19. Looking at the study overall: Some COVID-19 samples were acute and others convalescent; all came from the United States, Italy and Spain. The cDNA or gDNA used as material had been derived from T cells, B-cell-depleted T cells, or PBMCs.

The source of this sequence is a man aged 55 to 70 who had recovered from COVID-19. What was sequenced was peripheral blood. V gene TRBV11-2 combines with J gene TRBJ2-7; 9 nucleotides align to TRBD2. CDR3 in amino acids: CASSLVTSGPTGVYEQYF. In nucleotides, the CDR3 is TGTGCCAGCAGCTTAGTTACTAGCGGGCCTACTGGAGTCTACGAGCAGTACTTC.